The 32 T cell receptor beta chains presented below share a single source sample, sequenced in a study of blood T cell repertoires in COVID-19. Only in-frame clones appear in the TCRdb table, and some are missing; sequencing was by immunoSEQ multiplex PCR. Of around 34,000 clones listed, almost 85% are singletons. Input material: peripheral blood. These receptors all come from an elderly man with active or convalescent COVID-19.

The genes are TRBV18 and TRBJ1-1; D remains ambiguous. V dropped 2 bases and J dropped 3 bases, with 10 bases sitting between them. The length of the CDR3 is 14 residues. Per germline, CDR1 KGHSH and CDR2 LQKENI. The CDR3: CASSPSIADTEAFF. The DNA for the CDR3 is TGTGCCAGCTCACCAAGTATTGCAGACACTGAAGCTTTCTTT.

The chain has TRBV11-2 and TRBJ1-2, with a possible D match to TRBD1 (6 bases). The V end lost 4 bases, the J end lost 6 bases, and 18 bases lay between the germline ends. The CDR3 has 15 amino acids. The germline CDR1 and CDR2 sequences are SGHAT and FQNNGV. The CDR3 DNA reads TGTGCCAGCAGCTCCCCGCTAGCGGGACACGATGGCTACACCTTC. Translated, it gives CASSSPLAGHDGYTF.

This clone was seen a single time. V usage is TRBV5-6 and J usage is TRBJ1-1, with 7 nucleotides matching TRBD1. Germline V gene sequence: CDR1 SGHDT, CDR2 YYEEEE. The CDR3 is 13 residues long. V trimming: 5 bases; J trimming: 4 bases; junction bases outside the gene matches: 5. The CDR3, as DNA: TGTGCCAGCAGAAGGACAGGTTCCACTGAAGCTTTCTTT. Amino acid sequence: CASRRTGSTEAFF.

This clone was seen once. The rearrangement uses TRBV28 and TRBJ1-2; D might be TRBD1 (5 bases). Deletions cut 6 bases from V and 5 bases from J, with 10 bases between. This CDR3 is built from 12 residues. The germline V gene encodes CDR1 MDHEN and CDR2 SYDVKM. As DNA, the CDR3 is TGTGCCAGCAGCCAGGGTTGGTATGGCTACACCTTC. Encoded protein: CASSQGWYGYTF.

The chain joins TRBV6-2 or TRBV6-3 to TRBJ2-1; D is possibly TRBD2 (5 bases). CDR1 MNHEY and CDR2 SVGEGT come from the germline V gene. This CDR3 has 16 amino acids. The ends were cut back, 0 bases at V and 9 bases at J, with 18 bases in the middle. CDR3 coding DNA: TGTGCCAGCAGTTACTCCGGGATCCACATTAAAGCTGAGCAGTTCTTC. Protein product: CASSYSGIHIKAEQFF.

The genes are TRBV24-1 and TRBJ2-1; 10 nucleotides agree with TRBD2. The ends lost 4 bases at V and 9 bases at J; junction bases unmatched: 8. The V gene's germline CDR1 is KGHDR and CDR2 SFDVKD. The CDR3 is 15 amino acids. This chain's CDR3 is CATSDASGRSGEQFF. CDR3 in DNA: TGTGCCACCAGTGACGCTAGCGGGAGATCGGGTGAGCAGTTCTTC.

This chain connects TRBV6-2 or TRBV6-3 to TRBJ2-4, with 10 bases fitting TRBD1. CDR1 is MNHEY and CDR2 is SVGEGT in the germline V gene. This CDR3 has 19 amino acids. J gave up 1 base and V 3 bases, and 12 bases lay outside the gene matches. CDR3 region: CASSYSAGTGVIAKNIQYF. CDR3 nucleotide sequence: TGTGCCAGCAGTTATTCGGCCGGGACAGGGGTCATCGCCAAAAACATTCAGTACTTC.

The CDR3, as DNA: TGTGCCAGCAGCCCCCCCCCTAGCGGCCCCAGAGATACGCAGTATTTT. It translates to CASSPPPSGPRDTQYF. The V call is TRBV9, the J call TRBJ2-3; 7 bases map to TRBD2. The germline CDR1 and CDR2 sequences are SGDLS and YYNGEE. CDR3 size: 16 residues. Losses at the gene ends were 4 bases for V and 5 bases for J; bases not matched to a gene: 13.

This chain uses TRBV14 with TRBJ1-6, with D tentatively TRBD1 (5 bases). The CDR3 contains 13 residues. Trimming cost V 3 bases and J 10 bases, with 10 bases left between them. The V gene's germline CDR1 is SGHDN and CDR2 FVKESK. CDR3 sequence reads: CASSQWGGSPLHF. The DNA of the CDR3 is TGTGCCAGCAGCCAGTGGGGGGGGTCACCCCTCCACTTT.

The J gene is TRBJ2-3, the V gene TRBV3-1 (or the pseudogene TRBV3-2), with 8 bases identical to TRBD2. V lost 2 bases to trimming and J lost 1 base; unmatched junction nucleotides: 2. Germline CDR1 and CDR2: LGHDT and YNNKEL (reference sequence). This CDR3 contains 15 residues. As DNA, the CDR3 is TGTGCCAGCAGCCAACAAGCGGGAGGCACAGATACGCAGTATTTT. It translates to CASSQQAGGTDTQYF.

The rearrangement links TRBV13 to TRBJ1-6; 7 bases map to TRBD1. This CDR3 comprises 15 residues. V lost 4 bases and J lost 4; bases outside the gene matches: 4. Germline CDR1 and CDR2: PRHDT and FYEKMQ (reference sequence). CDR3 amino acids: CASSSTTGYNSPLHF. The DNA for the CDR3 is TGTGCCAGCAGCTCCACGACAGGGTATAATTCACCCCTCCACTTT.

This chain joins TRBV30 and TRBJ1-5; a weak D match, TRBD1 (5 bases). V dropped 1 base and J dropped 2 bases, with 12 bases sitting between them. This CDR3 region has 15 residues. CDR1 and CDR2 (germline): GTSNPN, SVGIG (reference sequence). CDR3 bases: TGTGCCTGGAGTGCCTGGGGCGGGGGCAATCAGCCCCAGCATTTT. Protein: CAWSAWGGGNQPQHF. Full variable domain (remainder filled in from reference TRBV30 and TRBJ1-5): SQTIHQWPATLVQPVGSPLSLECTVEGTSNPNLYWYRQAAGRGLQLLFYSVGIGQISSEVPQNLSASRPQDRQFILSSKKLLLSDSGFYLCAWSAWGGGNQPQHFGDGTRLSIL.

The chain joins TRBV11-2 to TRBJ2-2, with D possibly TRBD1 on 6 matching bases. Germline V gene lookup returns CDR1 SGHAT and CDR2 FQNNGV. This CDR3 is built from 17 residues. Trimming took off 4 bases at V and 2 bases at J, with 17 bases between the two ends. CDR3: CASSSIRQALNTGELFF. In DNA form, the CDR3 reads TGTGCCAGCAGCTCGATCCGACAGGCCCTTAACACCGGGGAGCTGTTTTTT.

This chain joins TRBV28 and TRBJ2-3, with D perhaps TRBD1 (5 bases). The V gene lost 5 bases and the J gene lost 1 base, with 28 bases spanning the gap. The CDR3 totals 20 residues. Looked up from germline, CDR1 is MDHEN and CDR2 is SYDVKM. This chain's CDR3 is CASSPTLTPVGLGGTDTQYF. CDR3 nucleotide sequence: TGTGCCAGCAGTCCTACCCTAACCCCGGTGGGGCTTGGGGGCACAGATACGCAGTATTTT.

The chain uses TRBV18 and TRBJ2-2; 10 bases agree with TRBD1. CDR1 KGHSH and CDR2 LQKENI come from the germline V gene. The CDR3 sequence is 17 residues long. The junction had 13 bases not matched to a gene; V was cut back by 10 bases and J by 2 bases. The CDR3 DNA sequence: TGTGCCACTACTCACCGTGGGACAGGGGCTAACACCGGGGAGCTGTTTTTT. Translated, it gives CATTHRGTGANTGELFF.

V is TRBV3-1 (or the pseudogene TRBV3-2) and J is TRBJ2-1, with a weak D call TRBD2 (5 bases). V was shortened by 3 bases and J by 3 bases, with 18 bases between the two germline ends. The CDR3 consists of 17 residues. Germline V gives CDR1 LGHDT, CDR2 YNNKEL (reference sequence). CDR3: CASSQPPGSSSYNEQFF. DNA for the CDR3: TGTGCCAGCAGCCAGCCTCCGGGGAGCAGCAGCTACAATGAGCAGTTCTTC.

Only a few counts were recorded for this clone. The chain joins TRBV6-1 to TRBJ2-5; 9 bases are a match to TRBD1. J lost 4 bases, V lost 2 bases, and 5 bases had no gene match. CDR3 length: 15 residues. The V gene's germline CDR1 is MNHNS and CDR2 SASEGT. The CDR3 region is CASSENRGRIETQYF. The CDR3 DNA sequence: TGTGCCAGCAGTGAAAACAGGGGGCGCATAGAGACCCAGTACTTC.

The gene calls are TRBV28 and TRBJ2-1; the D gene is possibly TRBD1 (6 bases). CDR1 is MDHEN, CDR2 SYDVKM, per germline. This CDR3 contains 15 residues. Deletions cut 6 bases from V and 3 bases from J, with 15 bases between. In nucleotides, the CDR3 is TGTGCCAGCAGCTCCGCAGGGGCGGTCTACAATGAGCAGTTCTTC. Protein: CASSSAGAVYNEQFF.

This clone has only one observation. The rearrangement uses TRBV6-5 and TRBJ1-5; no reliable D call. The V end was cut by 8 bases, the J end by 0 bases, with 8 bases between. This CDR3 has 13 amino acids. Germline V CDR1 and CDR2: MNHEY, SVGAGI. Written as DNA, the CDR3 is TGTGCCAGCCAAGAGCATAGCAATCAGCCCCAGCATTTT. Its protein is CASQEHSNQPQHF.

The V gene is TRBV9, the J gene TRBJ2-3, with 10 bases matching TRBD2. CDR1 and CDR2 from the germline V gene are SGDLS and YYNGEE. This CDR3 is built from 16 residues. The junction had 10 bases not matched to a gene; V was cut back by 4 bases and J by 5 bases. The CDR3 bases are TGTGCCAGCAGCACGAGCGGGAGGGGCGAGATAGATACGCAGTATTTT. Its protein is CASSTSGRGEIDTQYF.

This chain links TRBV6-2 or TRBV6-3 with TRBJ2-3; D uncertain. With 1 base removed from V and 0 bases from J, the gap between germline ends came to 14 bases. CDR3 length equals 17 residues. The V gene's germline CDR1 is MNHEY and CDR2 SVGEGT. Here the CDR3 reads CASSYFRGERSTDTQYF. In DNA, the CDR3 is TGTGCCAGCAGTTACTTCCGTGGCGAGCGAAGCACAGATACGCAGTATTTT.

The rearrangement uses TRBV11-3 and TRBJ1-1; D is unclear. Trimming stripped 5 bases from V and 4 bases from J, with 17 bases between. Germline lookup yields CDR1 SGHNT and CDR2 YENEEA. The CDR3 is made up of 15 amino acids. CDR3 sequence reads: CASSPRASAVTEAFF. In DNA, the CDR3 is TGTGCCAGCAGCCCTCGGGCGTCAGCGGTCACTGAAGCTTTCTTT.

The V and J genes are TRBV5-5 and TRBJ1-1; 10 bases agree with TRBD1. Germline CDR1 is SGHKS and CDR2 is YYEKEE (reference sequence). Unmatched junction bases numbered 3, after V lost 0 bases and J lost 4 bases. The CDR3 totals 15 residues. Written as DNA, the CDR3 is TGTGCCAGCAGCTTGGGACAGGGGGCCCCCACTGAAGCTTTCTTT. Protein: CASSLGQGAPTEAFF.

Only one count was recorded for this clone. V and J are TRBV3-1 (or the pseudogene TRBV3-2) and TRBJ2-7; 7 positions match TRBD2. The V gene's germline CDR1 is LGHDT and CDR2 YNNKEL (reference sequence). The CDR3 spans 16 residues. The V segment lost 0 bases and the J segment 2 bases; nucleotides outside the gene matches: 7. CDR3 sequence: CASSQDWEGEAYEQYF. As DNA, the CDR3 is TGTGCCAGCAGCCAAGATTGGGAGGGAGAAGCCTACGAGCAGTACTTC.

This clone was recorded a few times. The rearrangement uses TRBV5-4 and TRBJ2-3, with D perhaps TRBD1 (5 bases). This CDR3 is 15 amino acids long. V was clipped by 4 bases and J by 2 bases, with 14 bases between them. Germline V gene sequence: CDR1 SGHNT, CDR2 YYREEE (reference sequence). CDR3 in amino acids: CASSPDQGITDTQYF. CDR3 nucleotides: TGTGCCAGCAGCCCAGATCAGGGAATCACAGATACGCAGTATTTT.

The chain recombines TRBV28 with TRBJ1-6; D call uncertain. V lost 7 bases and J 12 bases, leaving 10 bases between the germline ends. Looked up from germline, CDR1 is MDHEN and CDR2 is SYDVKM. The CDR3 sequence is 11 residues long. CDR3 nucleotide sequence: TGTGCCAGCACCTTCGAGGGACCCCTCCACTTT. Translating it yields CASTFEGPLHF.

J is TRBJ2-1 and V is TRBV9; 10 bases agree with TRBD2. Looked up from germline, CDR1 is SGDLS and CDR2 is YYNGEE. The trim removed 3 bases at V and 2 bases at J, leaving 5 bases unmatched. The CDR3 runs to 16 residues. The chain's CDR3 is CASSEHSGRPYNEQFF. DNA for the CDR3: TGTGCCAGCAGCGAACATAGCGGGAGGCCCTACAATGAGCAGTTCTTC.

The gene calls are TRBV30 and TRBJ1-2; tentative D call: TRBD1 (6 bases). CDR1 and CDR2 from the germline V gene are GTSNPN and SVGIG (reference sequence). The CDR3 contains 15 residues. V was shortened by 1 base and J by 4 bases, with 16 bases between the two germline ends. CDR3: CAWSEPGGLVYGYTF. The CDR3 region has the DNA TGTGCCTGGAGTGAACCCGGGGGGCTCGTCTATGGCTACACCTTC.

This chain uses TRBV7-8 with TRBJ2-7; TRBD2 matches 9 bases. The V gene's germline CDR1 is SGHVS and CDR2 FQNEAQ. The ends lost 4 bases at V and 3 bases at J; junction bases unmatched: 4. The CDR3 length is 14 residues. The CDR3 spells CASSSLAGNYEQYF. Here the CDR3 DNA reads TGTGCCAGCAGCTCTCTAGCGGGGAACTACGAGCAGTACTTC.

The genes are TRBV24-1 and TRBJ1-2, with TRBD1 identical over 10 bases. Germline V gives CDR1 KGHDR, CDR2 SFDVKD. This CDR3 contains 16 residues. V gave up 2 bases and J gave up 6 bases; unmatched junction bases: 8. CDR3 coding DNA: TGTGCCACCAGTGATTATCCGGGACAGGGGCCAAATGGCTACACCTTC. It translates to CATSDYPGQGPNGYTF.

Many counts were recorded for this clone. The gene calls are TRBV7-9 and TRBJ1-1, with unresolved D. The V gene's germline CDR1 is SEHNR and CDR2 FQNEAQ (reference sequence). V was shortened by 3 bases and J by 0 bases, with 17 bases between the two germline ends. This CDR3 has 17 amino acids. The CDR3 DNA reads TGTGCCAGCAGCTTCCCGCCGGGTCCAGAAATGAACACTGAAGCTTTCTTT. This codes for CASSFPPGPEMNTEAFF.

This sequence joins TRBV4-3 and TRBJ1-1, with D tentatively TRBD1 (6 bases). CDR3 length: 17 amino acids. V lost 2 bases and J 3 bases, leaving 19 bases between the germline ends. CDR1 LGHNA and CDR2 YSLEER come from the germline V gene. CDR3 loop: CASSQHGPGVGDTEAFF. The CDR3 bases are TGCGCCAGCAGCCAACATGGTCCAGGGGTAGGTGACACTGAAGCTTTCTTT.